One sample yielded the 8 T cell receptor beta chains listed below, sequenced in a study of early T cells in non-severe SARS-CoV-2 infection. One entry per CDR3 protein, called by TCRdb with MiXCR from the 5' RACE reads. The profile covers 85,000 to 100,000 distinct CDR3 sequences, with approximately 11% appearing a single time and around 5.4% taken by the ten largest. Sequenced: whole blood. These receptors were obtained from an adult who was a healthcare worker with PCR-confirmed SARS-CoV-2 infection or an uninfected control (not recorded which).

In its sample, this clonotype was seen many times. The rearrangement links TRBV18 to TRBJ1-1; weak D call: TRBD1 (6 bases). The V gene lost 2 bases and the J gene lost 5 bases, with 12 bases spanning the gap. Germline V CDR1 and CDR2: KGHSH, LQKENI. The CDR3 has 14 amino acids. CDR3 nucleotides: TGTGCCAGCTCACCAAGGGGGGTATGGACTGAAGCTTTCTTT. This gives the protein CASSPRGVWTEAFF.

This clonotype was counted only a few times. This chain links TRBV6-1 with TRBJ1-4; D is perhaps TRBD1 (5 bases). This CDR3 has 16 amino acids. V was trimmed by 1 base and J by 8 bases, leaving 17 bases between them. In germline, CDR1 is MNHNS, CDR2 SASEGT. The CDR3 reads CASSEVGGSGREKLFF. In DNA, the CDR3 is TGTGCCAGCAGTGAAGTCGGGGGATCGGGTCGCGAAAAACTGTTTTTT.

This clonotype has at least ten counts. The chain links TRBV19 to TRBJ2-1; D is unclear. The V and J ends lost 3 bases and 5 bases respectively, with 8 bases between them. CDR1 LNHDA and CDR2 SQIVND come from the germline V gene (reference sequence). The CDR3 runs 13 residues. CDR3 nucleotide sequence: TGTGCCAGTAGTATCCAGGCAGACAATGAGCAGTTCTTC. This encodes CASSIQADNEQFF.

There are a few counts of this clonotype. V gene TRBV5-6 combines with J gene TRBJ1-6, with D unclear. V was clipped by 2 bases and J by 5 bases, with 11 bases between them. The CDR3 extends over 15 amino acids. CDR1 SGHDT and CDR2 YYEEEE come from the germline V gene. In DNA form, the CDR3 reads TGTGCCAGCAGCTTACACACACAGAATAATTCACCCCTCCACTTT. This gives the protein CASSLHTQNNSPLHF.

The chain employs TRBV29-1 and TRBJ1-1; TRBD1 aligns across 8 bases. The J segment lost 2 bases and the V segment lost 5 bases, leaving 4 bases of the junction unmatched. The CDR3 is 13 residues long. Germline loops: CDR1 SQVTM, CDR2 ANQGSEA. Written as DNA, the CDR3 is TGCAGCGTTTCACAGGGGGTTAACACTGAAGCTTTCTTT. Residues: CSVSQGVNTEAFF.

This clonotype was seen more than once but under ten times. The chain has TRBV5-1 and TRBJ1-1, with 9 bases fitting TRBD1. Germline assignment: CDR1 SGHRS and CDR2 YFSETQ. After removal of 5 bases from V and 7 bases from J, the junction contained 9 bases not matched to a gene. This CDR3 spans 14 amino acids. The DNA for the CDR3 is TGCGCCAGCAGTCTCGGACAGGGGAAAAATGAAGCTTTCTTT. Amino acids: CASSLGQGKNEAFF.

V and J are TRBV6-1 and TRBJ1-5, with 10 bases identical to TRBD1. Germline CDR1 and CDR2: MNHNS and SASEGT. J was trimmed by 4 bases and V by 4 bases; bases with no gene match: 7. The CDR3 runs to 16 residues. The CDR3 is CASSVDRGLGNQPQHF. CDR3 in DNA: TGTGCCAGCAGTGTCGACAGGGGGCTTGGAAATCAGCCCCAGCATTTT.

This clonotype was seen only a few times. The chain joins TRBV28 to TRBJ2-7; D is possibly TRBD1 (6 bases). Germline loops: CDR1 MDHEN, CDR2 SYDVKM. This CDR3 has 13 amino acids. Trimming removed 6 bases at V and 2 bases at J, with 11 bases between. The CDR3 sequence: CASRNRAPYEQYF. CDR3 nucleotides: TGTGCCAGCAGAAACAGGGCCCCCTACGAGCAGTACTTC. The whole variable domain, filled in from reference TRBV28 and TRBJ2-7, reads DVKVTQSSRYLVKRTGEKVFLECVQDMDHENMFWYRQDPGLGLRLIYFSYDVKMKEKGDIPEGYSVSREKKERFSLILESASTNQTSMYLCASRNRAPYEQYFGPGTRLTVT.